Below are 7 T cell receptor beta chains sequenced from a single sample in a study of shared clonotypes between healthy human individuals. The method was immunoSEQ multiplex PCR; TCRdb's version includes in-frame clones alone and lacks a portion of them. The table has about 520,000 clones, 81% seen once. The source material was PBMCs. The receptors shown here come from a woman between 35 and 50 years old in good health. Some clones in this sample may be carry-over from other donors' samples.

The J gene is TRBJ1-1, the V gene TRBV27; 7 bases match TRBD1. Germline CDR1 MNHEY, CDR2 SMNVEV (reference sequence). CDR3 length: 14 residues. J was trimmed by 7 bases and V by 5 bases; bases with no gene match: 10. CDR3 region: CASSPGTGADEAFF. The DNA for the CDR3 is TGTGCCAGCAGTCCGGGAACAGGGGCGGATGAAGCTTTCTTT.

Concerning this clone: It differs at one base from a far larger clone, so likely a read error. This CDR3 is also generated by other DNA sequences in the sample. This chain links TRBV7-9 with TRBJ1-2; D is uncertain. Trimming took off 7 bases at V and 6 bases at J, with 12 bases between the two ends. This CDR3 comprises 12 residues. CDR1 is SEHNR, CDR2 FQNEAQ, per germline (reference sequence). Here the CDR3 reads CASNRVTDGYTF. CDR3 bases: TGTGCCAGCAATAGGGTAACGGATGGCTACACCTTC.

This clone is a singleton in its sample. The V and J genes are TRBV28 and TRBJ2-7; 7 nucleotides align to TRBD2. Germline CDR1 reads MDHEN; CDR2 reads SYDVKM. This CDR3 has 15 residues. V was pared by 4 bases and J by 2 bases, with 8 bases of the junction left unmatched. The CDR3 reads CASSSPRGGTYEQYF. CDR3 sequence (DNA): TGTGCCAGCAGTTCACCCCGGGGAGGGACCTACGAGCAGTACTTC.

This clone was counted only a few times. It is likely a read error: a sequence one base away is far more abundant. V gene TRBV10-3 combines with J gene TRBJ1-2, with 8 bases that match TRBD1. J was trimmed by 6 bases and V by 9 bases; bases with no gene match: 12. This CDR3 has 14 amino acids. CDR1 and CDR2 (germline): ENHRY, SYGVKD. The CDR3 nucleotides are TGTGCCATGGTAAGAGGACAGGGATATAATGGCTACACCTTC. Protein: CAMVRGQGYNGYTF.

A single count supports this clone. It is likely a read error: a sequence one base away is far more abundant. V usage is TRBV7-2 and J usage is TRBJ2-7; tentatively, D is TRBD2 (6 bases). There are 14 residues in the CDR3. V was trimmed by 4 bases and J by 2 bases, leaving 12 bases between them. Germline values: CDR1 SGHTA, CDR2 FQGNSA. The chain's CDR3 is CASSSGRGAYEQYF. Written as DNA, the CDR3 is TGTGCCAGCAGCTCCGGGAGAGGAGCCTACGAGCAGTACTTC.

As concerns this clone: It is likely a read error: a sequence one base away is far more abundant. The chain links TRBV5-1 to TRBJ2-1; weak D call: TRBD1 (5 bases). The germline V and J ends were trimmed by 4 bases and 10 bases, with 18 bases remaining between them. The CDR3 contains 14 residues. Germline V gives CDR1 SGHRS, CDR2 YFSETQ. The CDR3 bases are TGCGCCAGCAGCCTAAGCGTGATGAAGGGGGAGCAGTTCTTC. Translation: CASSLSVMKGEQFF.

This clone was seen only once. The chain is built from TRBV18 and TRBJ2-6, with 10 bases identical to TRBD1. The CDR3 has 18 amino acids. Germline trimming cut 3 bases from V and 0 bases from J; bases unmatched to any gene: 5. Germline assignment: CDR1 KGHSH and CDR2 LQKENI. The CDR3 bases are TGTGCCAGCTCACCCGGACAGGGGGTAGCCTCTGGGGCCAACGTCCTGACTTTC. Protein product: CASSPGQGVASGANVLTF.